What follows are 27 T cell receptor beta chains derived from one specimen sequenced in a study of PD-L1 blockade in urothelial cancer. Time point specified: pretreatment peripheral blood. Sequenced by immunoSEQ multiplex PCR; TCRdb stores in-frame clones only, minus some. The sample yields some 66,000 clones, around 87% seen once. Sequencing used PBMCs, obtained around atezolizumab (anti-PD-L1) treatment. Receptor source: a man in his sixties with urothelial cancer.

The CDR3 spells CASSLASGSTDTQYF. CDR3 nucleotides: TGCGCCAGCAGCTTGGCTAGCGGGAGCACAGATACGCAGTATTTT. V usage is TRBV5-1 and J usage is TRBJ2-3; 8 bases fit TRBD2. Germline trimming cut 0 bases from V and 0 bases from J; bases unmatched to any gene: 0. Germline CDR1 is SGHRS and CDR2 is YFSETQ. The CDR3 sequence is 15 residues long.

The chain links TRBV4-2 to TRBJ2-7, with a weak D call TRBD1 (5 bases). Germline V gives CDR1 LGHNA, CDR2 YNFKEQ. This CDR3 has 16 amino acids. V gave up 0 bases and J gave up 3 bases, with 15 bases separating them. CDR3 nucleotides: TGTGCCAGCAGCCAAGATGGGGCAGGGCAGCTCTACGAGCAGTACTTC. It translates to CASSQDGAGQLYEQYF.

This sequence joins TRBV7-2 and TRBJ2-1; 13 positions match TRBD2. CDR1 is SGHTA, CDR2 FQGNSA, per germline. The CDR3 runs to 16 residues. The V and J ends lost 5 bases and 4 bases, in that order; junction bases with no gene match: 5. The CDR3 spells CASSLGLAGRYNEQFF. The CDR3 bases are TGTGCCAGCAGCCTGGGACTAGCGGGGCGATACAATGAGCAGTTCTTC.

CDR3 nucleotides: TGTGCCAGCTCTCGCGTCATGGGGGGAACTGAAGCTTTCTTT. Amino acids: CASSRVMGGTEAFF. This chain links TRBV18 with TRBJ1-1; tentative D call: TRBD1 (5 bases). V was shortened by 6 bases and J by 5 bases, with 16 bases between the two germline ends. This CDR3 region has 14 residues. The germline gives CDR1 KGHSH, CDR2 LQKENI.

A few counts support this clone. The chain uses TRBV28 and TRBJ2-7, with D possibly being TRBD1 (5 bases). Germline V lookup: CDR1 MDHEN, CDR2 SYDVKM. There are 15 residues in the CDR3. The V end lost 6 bases, the J end lost 2 bases, and 17 bases lay between the germline ends. This chain's CDR3 is CASRPTGVRTYEQYF. As DNA, the CDR3 is TGTGCCAGCAGGCCTACAGGTGTTCGGACCTACGAGCAGTACTTC.

The chain recombines TRBV6-5 with TRBJ2-5, with a tentative D call TRBD2 (6 bases). V was shortened by 0 bases and J by 4 bases, with 6 bases between the two germline ends. The CDR3 has 13 amino acids. Germline assignment: CDR1 MNHEY and CDR2 SVGAGI. The CDR3 nucleotides are TGTGCCAGCAGTTACTCGGGGGGAGAGACCCAGTACTTC. Amino acids: CASSYSGGETQYF.

This clone was found a few times. The chain is built from TRBV9 and TRBJ2-6, with 9 bases identical to TRBD1. CDR1 is SGDLS and CDR2 is YYNGEE in the germline V gene. V was pared by 4 bases and J by 0 bases, with 2 bases of the junction left unmatched. The CDR3 spans 16 residues. The CDR3 DNA sequence: TGTGCCAGCAGCAAGGGACAGGGCTCTGGGGCCAACGTCCTGACTTTC. It translates to CASSKGQGSGANVLTF.

This clone is a singleton in its sample. V and J are TRBV7-2 and TRBJ2-2; D might be TRBD2 (5 bases). V was trimmed by 5 bases and J by 6 bases, leaving 13 bases between them. Germline V gives CDR1 SGHTA, CDR2 FQGNSA. The CDR3 spans 14 residues. The chain's CDR3 is CASSMHTSSGELFF. As DNA, the CDR3 is TGTGCCAGCAGCATGCATACTAGTTCCGGGGAGCTGTTTTTT.

The gene calls are TRBV7-9 and TRBJ2-3; TRBD2 matches at 7 bases. Trimming at V came to 7 bases and at J to 3 bases, leaving 4 bases not matched to a gene. Germline assignment: CDR1 SEHNR and CDR2 FQNEAQ (reference sequence). The CDR3 loop spans 13 amino acids. CDR3 DNA sequence: TGTGCCAGCACCAAAGCGGGGACAGATACGCAGTATTTT. Its translation: CASTKAGTDTQYF.

The gene calls are TRBV14 and TRBJ2-5; 9 bases fit TRBD2. The CDR3 has 14 residues. The germline CDR1 and CDR2 sequences are SGHDN and FVKESK. V dropped 5 bases and J dropped 7; count of bases not matched to a gene: 8. This CDR3 is CASSSSSGIMTQYF. In nucleotides, the CDR3 is TGTGCCAGCAGCTCATCTAGCGGGATCATGACCCAGTACTTC.

This chain uses TRBV6-5 with TRBJ1-4; 9 nucleotides match TRBD1. The V gene end was trimmed by 5 bases and the J gene end by 5 bases; junction bases not matched to a gene: 3. The CDR3 sequence is 14 residues long. The V gene's germline CDR1 is MNHEY and CDR2 SVGAGI. The CDR3 sequence is CASSQDRGNEKLFF. The CDR3 coding sequence is TGTGCCAGCAGTCAAGACAGGGGGAATGAAAAACTGTTTTTT.

This clone was found once. The rearrangement joins TRBV7-8 to TRBJ2-5; 13 nucleotides match TRBD2. The CDR3 loop spans 15 amino acids. Germline V gives CDR1 SGHVS, CDR2 FQNEAQ. V gave up 4 bases and J gave up 7 bases; unmatched junction bases: 6. CDR3 DNA sequence: TGTGCCAGCAGCTCGACTAGCGGGGGGCAGGGGACCCAGTACTTC. Amino acid sequence: CASSSTSGGQGTQYF.

V is TRBV11-2 and J is TRBJ2-2, with 8 bases aligning to TRBD1. The CDR3 is made up of 15 amino acids. From germline, CDR1 is SGHAT and CDR2 FQNNGV. V lost 5 bases, J lost 6 bases, and 8 bases stayed unmatched. The CDR3 is CASSPRTGISGELFF. CDR3 DNA: TGTGCCAGCAGCCCCCGGACAGGGATTTCCGGGGAGCTGTTTTTT.

J is TRBJ2-3 and V is TRBV7-9; 9 bases align to TRBD2. The germline V gene has CDR1 SEHNR and CDR2 FQNEAQ (reference sequence). This CDR3 contains 16 residues. J gave up 3 bases and V 1 base, and 5 bases lay outside the gene matches. CDR3 sequence (DNA): TGTGCCAGCAGCTTAGTGGTAGCGGGGGATACAGATACGCAGTATTTT. Protein sequence: CASSLVVAGDTDTQYF.

The rearrangement joins TRBV2 to TRBJ2-1, with TRBD1 identical over 8 bases. The CDR3 length is 15 residues. The junction had 5 bases not matched to a gene; V was cut back by 7 bases and J by 0 bases. The germline gives CDR1 SNHLY, CDR2 FYNNEI. CDR3 bases: TGTGCCAGCAAGTTAGGACAGGGCTCCTACAATGAGCAGTTCTTC. The encoded protein is CASKLGQGSYNEQFF. Full variable domain (remainder filled in from reference TRBV2 and TRBJ2-1): EPEVTQTPSHQVTQMGQEVILRCVPISNHLYFYWYRQILGQKVEFLVSFYNNEISEKSEIFDDQFSVERPDGSNFTLKIRSTKLEDSAMYFCASKLGQGSYNEQFFGPGTRLTVL.

This clone was seen just once. The chain joins TRBV5-4 to TRBJ2-2; tentatively, D is TRBD2 (7 bases). Trimming left V 3 bases short and J 1 base short, with 16 bases between. This CDR3 comprises 17 residues. The V gene's germline CDR1 is SGHNT and CDR2 YYREEE (reference sequence). CDR3 amino acids: CASSSSGGGVNTGELFF. In DNA form, the CDR3 reads TGTGCCAGCAGCTCCTCGGGCGGGGGCGTGAACACCGGGGAGCTGTTTTTT.

Only one count was recorded for this clone. The chain carries TRBV6-5 and TRBJ1-4, with D possibly TRBD1 on 5 matching bases. The CDR3 totals 14 residues. Germline V gives CDR1 MNHEY, CDR2 SVGAGI. Trimming cost V 3 bases and J 6 bases, with 11 bases left between them. The CDR3 loop is CASSYRGGDEKLFF. The DNA for the CDR3 is TGTGCCAGCAGTTATAGGGGAGGGGATGAAAAACTGTTTTTT.

J is TRBJ2-7 and V is TRBV18; 8 bases are shared with TRBD1. The CDR3 is 14 residues long. Germline V CDR1 and CDR2: KGHSH, LQKENI. V lost 2 bases to trimming and J lost 8 bases; unmatched junction nucleotides: 8. CDR3 loop: CASSPSGQGPQQYF. As DNA, the CDR3 is TGTGCCAGCTCACCATCAGGACAGGGCCCGCAGCAGTACTTC.

V and J are TRBV5-1 and TRBJ1-5, with 9 bases aligning to TRBD1. The CDR3 spans 14 residues. Germline V gene data show CDR1 as SGHRS and CDR2 as YFSETQ. Unmatched junction bases numbered 7, after V lost 5 bases and J lost 7 bases. The CDR3 region is CASSPGTGSQPQHF. CDR3 coding DNA: TGCGCCAGCAGTCCCGGGACAGGGAGCCAGCCCCAGCATTTT.

This chain links TRBV7-9 with TRBJ2-5; 7 bases match TRBD1. Trimming cost V 4 bases and J 7 bases; bases outside gene matches: 9. Germline assignment: CDR1 SEHNR and CDR2 FQNEAQ (reference sequence). CDR3 size: 14 residues. CDR3 amino acids: CASSSIQGPRTQYF. The CDR3 region has the DNA TGTGCCAGCAGCTCCATACAGGGGCCACGGACCCAGTACTTC.

The gene calls are TRBV6-5 and TRBJ1-2, with 9 bases that match TRBD1. The CDR3 has 15 amino acids. The J segment lost 2 bases and the V segment lost 7 bases, leaving 8 bases of the junction unmatched. Germline values: CDR1 MNHEY, CDR2 SVGAGI. In DNA form, the CDR3 reads TGTGCCAGCAACAGCGCCGGGACAGGGAACTATGGCTACACCTTC. Its translation: CASNSAGTGNYGYTF.

The genes are TRBV4-1 and TRBJ1-5; tentative D call: TRBD1 (5 bases). The CDR3 runs to 17 residues. Germline V lookup: CDR1 MGHRA, CDR2 YSYEKL. The V end lost 0 bases, the J end lost 3 bases, and 15 bases lay between the germline ends. The CDR3 nucleotides read TGCGCCAGCAGCCAAGATAAGGGGCCGCCGTCCAATCAGCCCCAGCATTTT. It codes for CASSQDKGPPSNQPQHF.

A single count supports this clone. The chain is built from TRBV2 and TRBJ2-1, with 7 bases lining up with TRBD2. Germline CDR1 and CDR2: SNHLY and FYNNEI. This CDR3 has 14 residues. V shed 8 bases and J 7 bases; nucleotides not matched to a gene: 11. CDR3 loop: CASGGAGLDNEQFF. The CDR3 bases are TGTGCCAGCGGAGGGGCCGGACTAGATAATGAGCAGTTCTTC.

The J gene is TRBJ1-1, the V gene TRBV30, with 8 bases matching TRBD1. Looked up from germline, CDR1 is GTSNPN and CDR2 is SVGIG (reference sequence). V dropped 7 bases and J dropped 4; count of bases not matched to a gene: 2. The CDR3 contains 11 residues. The chain's CDR3 is CASDRVTEAFF. In DNA, the CDR3 is TGTGCCTCGGACAGGGTCACTGAAGCTTTCTTT.

This sequence joins TRBV7-2 and TRBJ1-3; possible D gene TRBD1, 6 bases. V was trimmed by 4 bases and J by 0 bases, leaving 13 bases between them. This CDR3 is built from 16 residues. Germline CDR1 and CDR2: SGHTA and FQGNSA. As DNA, the CDR3 is TGTGCCAGCAGCTCCGAGACAGGAAACTCTGGAAACACCATATATTTT. Amino acids: CASSSETGNSGNTIYF.

V gene TRBV6-6 combines with J gene TRBJ1-2; the D gene is possibly TRBD1 (6 bases). This CDR3 has 13 residues. Trimming stripped 5 bases from V and 1 base from J, with 8 bases between. Germline values: CDR1 MNHNY, CDR2 SVGAGI (reference sequence). CDR3 loop: CASSKDSNYGYTF. In nucleotides, the CDR3 is TGTGCCAGCAGTAAGGACAGTAACTATGGCTACACCTTC.

Here the CDR3 reads CASSLAGGDYGYTF. The CDR3 coding sequence is TGTGCCAGCAGCTTAGCTGGGGGGGACTATGGCTACACCTTC. The J gene is TRBJ1-2, the V gene TRBV7-9, with D perhaps TRBD1 (5 bases). This CDR3 region has 14 residues. Trimming left V 0 bases short and J 3 bases short, with 8 bases between. Germline CDR1 and CDR2: SEHNR and FQNEAQ (reference sequence). The complete variable domain, with remaining parts taken from reference TRBV7-9 and TRBJ1-2, reads DTGVSQNPRHKITKRGQNVTFRCDPISEHNRLYWYRQTLGQGPEFLTYFQNEAQLEKSRLLSDRFSAERPKGSFSTLEIQRTEQGDSAMYLCASSLAGGDYGYTFGSGTRLTVV.